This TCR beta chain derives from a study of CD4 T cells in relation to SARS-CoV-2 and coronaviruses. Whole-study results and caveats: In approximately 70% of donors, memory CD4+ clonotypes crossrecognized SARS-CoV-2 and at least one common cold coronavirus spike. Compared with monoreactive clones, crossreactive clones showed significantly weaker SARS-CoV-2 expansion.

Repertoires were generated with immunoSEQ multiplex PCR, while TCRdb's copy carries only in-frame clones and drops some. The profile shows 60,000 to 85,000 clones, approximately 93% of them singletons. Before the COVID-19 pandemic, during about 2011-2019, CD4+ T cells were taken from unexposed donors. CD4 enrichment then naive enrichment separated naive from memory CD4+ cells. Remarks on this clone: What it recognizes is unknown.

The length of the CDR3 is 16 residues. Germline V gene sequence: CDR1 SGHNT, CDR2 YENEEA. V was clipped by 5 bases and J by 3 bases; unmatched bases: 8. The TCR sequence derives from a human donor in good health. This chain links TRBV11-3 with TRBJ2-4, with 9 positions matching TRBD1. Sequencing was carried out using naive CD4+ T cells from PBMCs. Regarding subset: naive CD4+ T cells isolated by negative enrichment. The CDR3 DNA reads TGTGCCAGCAGCGCGCGGACAGGGGCGGACAAAAACATTCAGTACTTC. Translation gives CASSARTGADKNIQYF.